This T cell receptor (beta chain) was recovered during a study of CD8 T cells in Susac syndrome. Included as multiple sclerosis controls were treatment-naive patients who had stable or active relapsing-remitting disease. Trimming removed 2 bases from V and 4 bases from J, with 15 bases in between. The V gene's germline CDR1 is GTSNPN and CDR2 SVGIG (reference sequence). The CDR3 length is 14 residues. RNA, at about 0.5 to 1 ug, was reverse transcribed with random hexamers. From the immunoSEQ multiplex PCR reads, TCRdb called clonotypes with MiXCR, one entry per CDR3 protein. The sample includes about 120,000 distinct CDR3 sequences, about 92% of them seen just once.

The chain employs TRBV30 and TRBJ2-7; D perhaps matches TRBD2 (6 bases). This receptor was taken from a human donor with multiple sclerosis. The sequencing input was CD4+ T cells from PBMCs. CDR3 in amino acids: CAWSPPGLGYEQYF. Here the CDR3 DNA reads TGTGCCTGGAGTCCACCGGGACTTGGTTACGAGCAGTACTTC.